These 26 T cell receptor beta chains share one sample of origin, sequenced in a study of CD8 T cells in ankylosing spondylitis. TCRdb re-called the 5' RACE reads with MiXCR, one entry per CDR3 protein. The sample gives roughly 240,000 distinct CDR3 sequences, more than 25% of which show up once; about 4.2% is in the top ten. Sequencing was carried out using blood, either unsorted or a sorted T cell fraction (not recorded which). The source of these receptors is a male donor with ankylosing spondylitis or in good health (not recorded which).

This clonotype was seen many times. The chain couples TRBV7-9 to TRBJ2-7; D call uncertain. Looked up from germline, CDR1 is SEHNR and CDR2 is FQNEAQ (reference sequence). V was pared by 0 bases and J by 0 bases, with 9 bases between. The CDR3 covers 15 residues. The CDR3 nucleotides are TGTGCCAGCAGCTTAGCTCGGGCAGGCTCCTACGAGCAGTACTTC. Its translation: CASSLARAGSYEQYF.

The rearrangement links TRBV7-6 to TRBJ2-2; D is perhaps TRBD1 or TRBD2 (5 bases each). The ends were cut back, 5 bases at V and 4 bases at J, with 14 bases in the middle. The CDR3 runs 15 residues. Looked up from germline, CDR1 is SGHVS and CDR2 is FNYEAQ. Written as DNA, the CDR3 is TGTGCCAGCAGCCGTACGGGGCGAGGCACCGGGGAGCTGTTTTTT. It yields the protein CASSRTGRGTGELFF.

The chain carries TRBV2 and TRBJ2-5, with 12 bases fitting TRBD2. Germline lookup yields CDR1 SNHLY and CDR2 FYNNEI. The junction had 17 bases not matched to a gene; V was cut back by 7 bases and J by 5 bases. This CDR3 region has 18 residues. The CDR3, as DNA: TGTGCCAGCATGAAGAGGGCTAGCGGGGGGGCCAGGGATGAGACCCAGTACTTC. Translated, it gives CASMKRASGGARDETQYF.

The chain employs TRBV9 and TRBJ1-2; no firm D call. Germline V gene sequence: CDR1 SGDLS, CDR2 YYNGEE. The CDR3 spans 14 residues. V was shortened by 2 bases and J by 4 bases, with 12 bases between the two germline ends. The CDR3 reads CASSVPGRIYGYTF. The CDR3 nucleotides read TGTGCCAGCAGCGTTCCTGGACGGATCTATGGCTACACCTTC.

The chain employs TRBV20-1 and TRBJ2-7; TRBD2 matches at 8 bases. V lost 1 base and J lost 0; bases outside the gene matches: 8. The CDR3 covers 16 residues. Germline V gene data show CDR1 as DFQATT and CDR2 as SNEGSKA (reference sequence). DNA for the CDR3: TGCAGTGCTAGAGTTGGGCTAGCGGGCAGCTCCTACGAGCAGTACTTC. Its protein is CSARVGLAGSSYEQYF.

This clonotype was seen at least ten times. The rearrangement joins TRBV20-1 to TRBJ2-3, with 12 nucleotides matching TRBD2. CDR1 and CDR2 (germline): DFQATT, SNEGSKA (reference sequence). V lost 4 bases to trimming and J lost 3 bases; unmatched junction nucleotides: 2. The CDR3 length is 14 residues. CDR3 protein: CSATSGGATDTQYF. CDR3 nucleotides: TGCAGTGCTACTAGCGGGGGGGCAACAGATACGCAGTATTTT.

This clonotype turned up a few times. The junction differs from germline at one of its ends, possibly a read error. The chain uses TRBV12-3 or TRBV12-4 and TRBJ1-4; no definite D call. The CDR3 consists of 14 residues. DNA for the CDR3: TGTGCCAGCAGCCAGGATCCTGTTGGGGAAAAACTTTTTTTT. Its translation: CASSQDPVGEKLFF.

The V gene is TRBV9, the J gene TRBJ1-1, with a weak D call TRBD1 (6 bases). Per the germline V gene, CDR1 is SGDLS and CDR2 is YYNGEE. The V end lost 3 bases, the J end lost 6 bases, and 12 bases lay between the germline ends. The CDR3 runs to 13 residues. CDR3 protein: CASSGAGGSEAFF. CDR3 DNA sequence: TGTGCCAGCAGCGGCGCGGGGGGCTCTGAAGCTTTCTTT.

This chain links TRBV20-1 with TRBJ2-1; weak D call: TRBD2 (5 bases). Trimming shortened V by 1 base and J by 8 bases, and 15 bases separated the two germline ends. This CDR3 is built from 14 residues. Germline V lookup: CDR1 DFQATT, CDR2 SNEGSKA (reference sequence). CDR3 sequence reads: CSARGVVAGDEQFF. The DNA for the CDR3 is TGCAGTGCTAGAGGGGTAGTCGCCGGGGATGAGCAGTTCTTC.

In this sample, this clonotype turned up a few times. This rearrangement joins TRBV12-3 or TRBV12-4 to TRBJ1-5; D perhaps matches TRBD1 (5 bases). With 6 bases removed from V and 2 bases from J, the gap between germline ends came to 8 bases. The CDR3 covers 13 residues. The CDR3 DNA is TGTGCCAGCAGGCCGGGGCGCAATCAGCCCCAGCATTTT. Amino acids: CASRPGRNQPQHF.

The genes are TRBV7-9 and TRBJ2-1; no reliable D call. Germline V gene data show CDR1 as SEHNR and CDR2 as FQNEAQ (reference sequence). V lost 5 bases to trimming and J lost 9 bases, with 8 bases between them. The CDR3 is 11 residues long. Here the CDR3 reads CASSPTSEQFF. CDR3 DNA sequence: TGTGCCAGCAGCCCTACAAGTGAGCAGTTCTTC. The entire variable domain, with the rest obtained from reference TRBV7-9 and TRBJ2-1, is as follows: DTGVSQNPRHKITKRGQNVTFRCDPISEHNRLYWYRQTLGQGPEFLTYFQNEAQLEKSRLLSDRFSAERPKGSFSTLEIQRTEQGDSAMYLCASSPTSEQFFGPGTRLTVL.

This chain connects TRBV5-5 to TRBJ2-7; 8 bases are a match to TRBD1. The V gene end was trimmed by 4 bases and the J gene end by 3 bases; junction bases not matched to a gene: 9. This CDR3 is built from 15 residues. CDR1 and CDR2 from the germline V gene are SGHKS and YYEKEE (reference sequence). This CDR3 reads CASSDRGTGLYEQYF. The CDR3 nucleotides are TGTGCCAGCAGCGACAGGGGAACCGGCCTCTACGAGCAGTACTTC.

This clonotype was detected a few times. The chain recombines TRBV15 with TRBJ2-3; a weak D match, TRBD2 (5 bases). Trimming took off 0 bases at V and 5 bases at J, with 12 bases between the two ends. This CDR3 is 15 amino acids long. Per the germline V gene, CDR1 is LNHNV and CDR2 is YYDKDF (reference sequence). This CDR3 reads CATSRDWTAGDTQYF. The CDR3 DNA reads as TGTGCCACCAGCAGAGATTGGACCGCGGGAGATACGCAGTATTTT.

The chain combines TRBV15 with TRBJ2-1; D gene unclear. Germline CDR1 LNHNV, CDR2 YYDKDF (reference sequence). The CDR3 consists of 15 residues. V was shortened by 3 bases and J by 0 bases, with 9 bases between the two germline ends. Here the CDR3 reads CATSSSVSSYNEQFF. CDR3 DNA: TGTGCCACCAGCAGCAGCGTGAGCTCCTACAATGAGCAGTTCTTC.

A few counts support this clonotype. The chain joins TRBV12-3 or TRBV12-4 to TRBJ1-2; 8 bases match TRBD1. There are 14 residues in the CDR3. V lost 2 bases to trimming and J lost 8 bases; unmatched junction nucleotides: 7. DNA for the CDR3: TGTGCCAGCAGTTTAAGGCAGGGGGCTGGGGGCTACACCTTC. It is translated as CASSLRQGAGGYTF.

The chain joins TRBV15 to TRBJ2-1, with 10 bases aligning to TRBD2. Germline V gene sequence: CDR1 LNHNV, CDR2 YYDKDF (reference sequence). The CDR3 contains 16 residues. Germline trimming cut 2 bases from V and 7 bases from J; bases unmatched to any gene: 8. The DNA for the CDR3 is TGTGCCACCAGCAGAATTAGAGCGGGGGGGCGTAATGAGCAGTTCTTC. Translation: CATSRIRAGGRNEQFF.

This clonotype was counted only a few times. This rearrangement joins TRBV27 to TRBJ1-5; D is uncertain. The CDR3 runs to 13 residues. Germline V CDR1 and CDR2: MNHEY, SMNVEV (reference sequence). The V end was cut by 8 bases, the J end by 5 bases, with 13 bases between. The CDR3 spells CASPGELDQPQHF. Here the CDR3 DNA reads TGTGCCAGCCCCGGGGAGCTGGATCAGCCCCAGCATTTT.

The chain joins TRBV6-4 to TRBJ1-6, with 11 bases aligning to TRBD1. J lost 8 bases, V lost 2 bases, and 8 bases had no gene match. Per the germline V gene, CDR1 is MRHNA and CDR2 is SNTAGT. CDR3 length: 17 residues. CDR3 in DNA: TGTGCCAGCAGTGACCTAAAGGACAGGGGGCGGGATTCACCCCTCCACTTT. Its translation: CASSDLKDRGRDSPLHF.

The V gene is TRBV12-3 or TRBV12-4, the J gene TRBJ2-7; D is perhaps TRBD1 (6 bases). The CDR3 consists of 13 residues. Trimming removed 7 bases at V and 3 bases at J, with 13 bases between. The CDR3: CASMPGAHYEQYF. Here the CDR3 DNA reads TGTGCCAGCATGCCAGGGGCACACTACGAGCAGTACTTC.

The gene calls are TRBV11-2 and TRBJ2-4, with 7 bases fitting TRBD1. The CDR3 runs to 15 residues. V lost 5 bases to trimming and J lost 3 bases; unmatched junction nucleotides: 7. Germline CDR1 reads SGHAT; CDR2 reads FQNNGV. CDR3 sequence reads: CASSDRDPGKNIQYF. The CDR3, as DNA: TGTGCCAGCAGCGACAGGGACCCGGGCAAAAACATTCAGTACTTC.

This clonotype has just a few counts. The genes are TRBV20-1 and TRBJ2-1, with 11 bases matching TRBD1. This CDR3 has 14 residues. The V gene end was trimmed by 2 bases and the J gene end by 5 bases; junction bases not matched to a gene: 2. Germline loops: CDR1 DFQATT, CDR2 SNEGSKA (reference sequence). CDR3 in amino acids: CSARTGQGDNEQFF. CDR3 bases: TGCAGTGCTAGAACGGGACAGGGGGACAATGAGCAGTTCTTC.

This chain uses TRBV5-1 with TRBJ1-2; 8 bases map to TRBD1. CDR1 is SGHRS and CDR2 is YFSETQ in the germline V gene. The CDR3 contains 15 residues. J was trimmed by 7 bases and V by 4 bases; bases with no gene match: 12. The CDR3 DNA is TGCGCCAGCAGCACAAGTCCAGGGGGCGCAGGTGGCTACACCTTC. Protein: CASSTSPGGAGGYTF. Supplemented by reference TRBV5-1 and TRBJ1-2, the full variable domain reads KAGVTQTPRYLIKTRGQQVTLSCSPISGHRSVSWYQQTPGQGLQFLFEYFSETQRNKGNFPGRFSGRQFSNSRSEMNVSTLELGDSALYLCASSTSPGGAGGYTFGSGTRLTVV.

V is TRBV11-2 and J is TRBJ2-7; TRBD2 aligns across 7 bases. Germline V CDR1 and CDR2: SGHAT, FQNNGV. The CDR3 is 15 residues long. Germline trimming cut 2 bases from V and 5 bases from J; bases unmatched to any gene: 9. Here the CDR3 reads CASSLLAGVRDEQYF. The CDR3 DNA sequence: TGTGCCAGCAGCTTACTGGCGGGGGTGCGGGACGAGCAGTACTTC.

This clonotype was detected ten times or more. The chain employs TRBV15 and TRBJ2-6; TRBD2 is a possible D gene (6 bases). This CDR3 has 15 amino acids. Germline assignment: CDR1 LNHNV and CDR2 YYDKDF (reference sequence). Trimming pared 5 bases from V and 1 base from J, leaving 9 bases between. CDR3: CATSERGSGANVLTF. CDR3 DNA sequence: TGTGCCACCAGCGAACGGGGGTCTGGGGCCAACGTCCTGACTTTC.

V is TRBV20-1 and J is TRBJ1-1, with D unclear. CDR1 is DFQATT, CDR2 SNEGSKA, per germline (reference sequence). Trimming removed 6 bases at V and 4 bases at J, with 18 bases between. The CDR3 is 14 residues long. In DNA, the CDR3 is TGCAGTGCGGGCCCCCCACAAGGGCGCACTGAAGCTTTCTTT. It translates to CSAGPPQGRTEAFF.

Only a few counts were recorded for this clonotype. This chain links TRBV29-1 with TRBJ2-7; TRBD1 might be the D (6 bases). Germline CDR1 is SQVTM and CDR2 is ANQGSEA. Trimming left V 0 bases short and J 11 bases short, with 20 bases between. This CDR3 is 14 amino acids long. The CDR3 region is CSVEEGAGAGAEYF. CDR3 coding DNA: TGCAGCGTTGAAGAGGGGGCAGGGGCTGGCGCGGAGTACTTC.